Here is one T cell receptor (beta chain) with its context. The germline V gene has CDR1 LNHNV and CDR2 YYDKDF (reference sequence). This CDR3 is 14 amino acids long. V was clipped by 0 bases and J by 8 bases, with 11 bases between them. This entry comes from a study of blood T cell repertoires in COVID-19. Overall study context: The origin of the acute and convalescent COVID-19 samples was the United States, Italy and Spain. T cells, B-cell-depleted T cells, or PBMCs provided the cDNA or gDNA that served as material.

As originally analysed: Reference gene primer amplification yielded estimated nucleated cell counts. The repertoire was sequenced with immunoSEQ multiplex PCR; TCRdb's copy has only in-frame clones and lacks some. The V and J calls and the clone size are those of that table, but D and trimming were determined from the DNA. The sample holds approximately 240,000 clones, approximately 86% seen once. The sample consisted of peripheral blood. This TCR was recovered from a woman aged 55 to 70 with active or convalescent COVID-19. The V and J genes are TRBV15 and TRBJ2-1; D possibly corresponds to TRBD1 (5 bases). CDR3 residues: CATSRDKGSDEQFF. The CDR3, as DNA: TGTGCCACCAGCAGAGATAAGGGGTCGGATGAGCAGTTCTTC.